The clone carrying this T cell receptor (beta chain) was recorded once. The antigen is unknown. PCR primers comprised 60 Vbeta and 13 Jbeta primers. Some clones are missing from TCRdb's copy, which holds only in-frame ones; the method was immunoSEQ multiplex PCR. The sample lists approximately 100,000 clones, roughly 80% occurring once. Trimming stripped 2 bases from V and 3 bases from J, with 3 bases between. The germline gives CDR1 MDHEN, CDR2 SYDVKM. The CDR3 is made up of 12 amino acids. This entry is derived from a study of cytomegalovirus exposure and HLA in healthy donors. General study findings and limits: Follow-up analysis seemed to connect common viral pathogens with several of the most significant clusters identified. The study had only CMV serostatus as immune exposure information.

This TCR was sampled from a middle-aged man in good health and CMV-seronegative. This chain connects TRBV28 to TRBJ2-3; D is unclear. Sequences were obtained from PBMCs. As DNA, the CDR3 is TGTGCCAGCAGTTTACGGACAGATACGCAGTATTTT. Translation gives CASSLRTDTQYF.